This T cell receptor beta chain was profiled in a study of blood T cell repertoires in COVID-19. Germline V lookup: CDR1 SGHVS, CDR2 FNYEAQ. The ends lost 5 bases at V and 4 bases at J; junction bases unmatched: 4. The length of the CDR3 is 15 residues. As handled by the study authors: Amplification of reference gene primers was used by the study to estimate nucleated cell counts. Profiling relied on immunoSEQ multiplex PCR, and the TCRdb table lists in-frame clones only, not all of them. That table gives V, J and clone size, and the DNA gave D and trimming. Among approximately 250,000 clones listed, approximately 86% were seen once.

V and J are TRBV7-6 and TRBJ2-1, with 11 positions matching TRBD2. The receptor's source is a human donor in a cohort sampled during active COVID-19. The sample comprised peripheral blood. The CDR3, as DNA: TGTGCCAGCAGCGCGGGACTAGCGGCGTACAATGAGCAGTTCTTC. It encodes CASSAGLAAYNEQFF.